Following are 5 T cell receptor beta chains from one sample sequenced in a study of blood T cell repertoires in COVID-19. The assay was immunoSEQ multiplex PCR, and TCRdb's table has in-frame clones only and misses some. The table has some 380,000 clones, 80% to 90% seen once. Material: PBMCs or T cells enriched from blood (not recorded which). The origin of the receptors is a man aged 30 to 45 who had recovered from COVID-19.

V and J are TRBV4-2 and TRBJ1-1, with D maybe TRBD1 (6 bases). This CDR3 is 14 amino acids long. V was cut by 1 base and J by 8 bases, with 14 bases left in between. Germline loops: CDR1 LGHNA, CDR2 YNFKEQ. Here the CDR3 reads CASSQGNRAEEAFF. The CDR3 nucleotides read TGTGCCAGCAGCCAAGGAAACAGGGCGGAGGAAGCTTTCTTT.

The chain links TRBV5-1 to TRBJ2-2; 8 bases are shared with TRBD1. Trimming took 3 bases from V and 4 from J; bases not matched to a gene: 5. Germline V gives CDR1 SGHRS, CDR2 YFSETQ. The length of the CDR3 is 15 residues. CDR3 nucleotides: TGCGCCAGCAGCTCTCAGGGGGCGGGCACCGGGGAGCTGTTTTTT. Protein sequence: CASSSQGAGTGELFF.

J is TRBJ1-1 and V is TRBV25-1; a weak D match, TRBD1 (6 bases). Germline-derived CDR1 and CDR2 are MGHDK and SYGVNS. With 6 bases removed from V and 0 bases from J, the gap between germline ends came to 14 bases. The CDR3 has 15 residues. As DNA, the CDR3 is TGTGCCAGCAGACTCCCGGGACAACTGAACACTGAAGCTTTCTTT. It encodes CASRLPGQLNTEAFF.

The chain combines TRBV10-3 with TRBJ2-1; 7 nucleotides align to TRBD1. This CDR3 is built from 14 residues. With 6 bases clipped from V and 2 bases from J, the junction kept 4 bases outside the gene matches. Germline loops: CDR1 ENHRY, CDR2 SYGVKD. As DNA, the CDR3 is TGTGCCATCAGGACAGGGTCGACCTACAATGAGCAGTTCTTC. It encodes CAIRTGSTYNEQFF.

V usage is TRBV18 and J usage is TRBJ1-1; TRBD1 might be the D (6 bases). V was trimmed by 4 bases and J by 0 bases, leaving 12 bases between them. The V gene's germline CDR1 is KGHSH and CDR2 LQKENI. The CDR3 is made up of 15 amino acids. CDR3 sequence reads: CASSLRTVLNTEAFF. CDR3 nucleotide sequence: TGTGCCAGCTCACTTAGGACAGTTCTGAACACTGAAGCTTTCTTT.